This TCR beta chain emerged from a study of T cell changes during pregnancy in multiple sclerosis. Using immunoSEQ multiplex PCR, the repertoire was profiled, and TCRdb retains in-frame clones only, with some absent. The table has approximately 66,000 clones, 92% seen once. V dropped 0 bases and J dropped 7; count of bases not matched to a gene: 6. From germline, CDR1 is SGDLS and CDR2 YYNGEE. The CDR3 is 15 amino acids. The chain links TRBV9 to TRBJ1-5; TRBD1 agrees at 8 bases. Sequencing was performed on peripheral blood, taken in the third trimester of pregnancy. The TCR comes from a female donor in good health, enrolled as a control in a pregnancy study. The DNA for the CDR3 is TGTGCCAGCAGCGTAGATGGACAGGGCGGGCAGCCCCAGCATTTT. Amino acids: CASSVDGQGGQPQHF.